The 8 T cell receptor beta chains given below trace back to one sample, sequenced in a study of PD-1 blockade in classical Hodgkin lymphoma. Clones were read by immunoSEQ multiplex PCR, and TCRdb kept only the in-frame ones, dropping some. The sample yields roughly 20,000 clones, about 85% seen once. Time point in this sample: cycle 4 day 1 (C4D1), after 5 to 7 weeks of nivolumab. Autologous stem cell transplantation was followed by relapse in every patient, and brentuximab vedotin exposure varied. The sample in question was peripheral blood mononuclear cells (PBMCs), obtained before the fourth cycle of nivolumab. These receptors were taken from a human donor with classical Hodgkin lymphoma.

The V gene is TRBV5-1, the J gene TRBJ2-3; 8 positions agree with TRBD1. V lost 2 bases to trimming and J lost 6 bases; unmatched junction nucleotides: 8. CDR1 and CDR2 from the germline V gene are SGHRS and YFSETQ. The CDR3 is made up of 15 amino acids. The CDR3 is CASSFLYGQGDTQYF. CDR3 nucleotides: TGCGCCAGCAGCTTCCTGTATGGACAGGGCGATACGCAGTATTTT.

The CDR3 is CAWSVSGQGVRTYEQYF. CDR3 DNA: TGTGCCTGGAGTGTAAGTGGACAGGGCGTAAGGACCTACGAGCAGTACTTC. The chain uses TRBV30 and TRBJ2-7, with TRBD1 matching over 8 bases. Germline V CDR1 and CDR2: GTSNPN, SVGIG (reference sequence). The CDR3 sequence is 17 residues long. V shed 0 bases, J shed 2 bases, and the junction held 12 bases outside the gene matches. Supplemented by reference TRBV30 and TRBJ2-7, the full variable domain reads SQTIHQWPATLVQPVGSPLSLECTVEGTSNPNLYWYRQAAGRGLQLLFYSVGIGQISSEVPQNLSASRPQDRQFILSSKKLLLSDSGFYLCAWSVSGQGVRTYEQYFGPGTRLTVT.

The V gene is TRBV5-4, the J gene TRBJ2-7; D unclear. The CDR3 spans 12 residues. Germline V gene sequence: CDR1 SGHNT, CDR2 YYREEE (reference sequence). Trimming removed 2 bases at V and 5 bases at J, with 8 bases between. Here the CDR3 reads CASSFFQDEQYF. DNA of the CDR3: TGTGCCAGCAGCTTCTTCCAGGACGAGCAGTACTTC. Supplemented by reference TRBV5-4 and TRBJ2-7, the full variable domain reads ETGVTQSPTHLIKTRGQQVTLRCSSQSGHNTVSWYQQALGQGPQFIFQYYREEENGRGNFPPRFSGLQFPNYSSELNVNALELDDSALYLCASSFFQDEQYFGPGTRLTVT.

The rearrangement uses TRBV2 and TRBJ2-2, with a possible D match to TRBD2 (5 bases). There are 14 residues in the CDR3. V gave up 8 bases and J gave up 1 base, with 11 bases separating them. Germline CDR1 and CDR2: SNHLY and FYNNEI. CDR3 DNA sequence: TGTGCCAGCCGAAGGACTCAGAACACCGGGGAGCTGTTTTTT. It is translated as CASRRTQNTGELFF.

This chain joins TRBV9 and TRBJ2-1; 9 bases fit TRBD2. The CDR3 extends over 15 amino acids. After removal of 5 bases from V and 2 bases from J, the junction contained 5 bases not matched to a gene. The germline CDR1 and CDR2 sequences are SGDLS and YYNGEE. In nucleotides, the CDR3 is TGTGCCAGCAGTCAGGTAGCGGGGGCCTACAATGAGCAGTTCTTC. It codes for CASSQVAGAYNEQFF. Filled out from reference TRBV9 and TRBJ2-1, the complete variable domain reads DSGVTQTPKHLITATGQRVTLRCSPRSGDLSVYWYQQSLDQGLQFLIQYYNGEERAKGNILERFSAQQFPDLHSELNLSSLELGDSALYFCASSQVAGAYNEQFFGPGTRLTVL.

The genes are TRBV11-2 and TRBJ2-5, with 7 nucleotides matching TRBD1. The germline CDR1 and CDR2 sequences are SGHAT and FQNNGV. The CDR3 is 15 amino acids. Germline trimming cut 1 base from V and 3 bases from J; bases unmatched to any gene: 5. The CDR3: CASSLGHRGKETQYF. The CDR3, as DNA: TGTGCCAGCAGCTTAGGCCACAGGGGTAAAGAGACCCAGTACTTC.

The genes are TRBV2 and TRBJ1-1, with D possibly matching TRBD1 (5 bases). Per the germline V gene, CDR1 is SNHLY and CDR2 is FYNNEI. The CDR3 runs 14 residues. Trimming removed 8 bases from V and 3 bases from J, with 16 bases in between. The CDR3 loop reads CASDRGIGDTEAFF. The CDR3, as DNA: TGTGCCAGCGATCGGGGGATAGGTGACACTGAAGCTTTCTTT.

J is TRBJ1-6 and V is TRBV28; 10 bases match TRBD1. Germline-derived CDR1 and CDR2 are MDHEN and SYDVKM. The CDR3 runs to 16 residues. Germline trimming cut 2 bases from V and 8 bases from J; bases unmatched to any gene: 6. CDR3 DNA sequence: TGTGCCAGCAGTTTACCGGACAGGGGGTTTTATTCACCCCTCCACTTT. It codes for CASSLPDRGFYSPLHF. The full variable domain, with the rest looked up from reference TRBV28 and TRBJ1-6, is DVKVTQSSRYLVKRTGEKVFLECVQDMDHENMFWYRQDPGLGLRLIYFSYDVKMKEKGDIPEGYSVSREKKERFSLILESASTNQTSMYLCASSLPDRGFYSPLHFGNGTRLTVT.